The next 26 T cell receptor beta chains were all read from a single sample in a study of blood T cell repertoires in COVID-19. Data came from immunoSEQ multiplex PCR; TCRdb stores just in-frame clones and leaves some out. Of 220,000 or so clones listed, roughly 90% are singletons. The specimen was PBMCs or T cells enriched from blood (not recorded which). The receptors were gathered from a man aged 30 to 39 who had been exposed to COVID-19.

The chain joins TRBV6-6 to TRBJ2-5; 10 bases line up with TRBD1. The CDR3 spans 12 residues. After removal of 6 bases from V and 8 bases from J, the junction contained 3 bases not matched to a gene. Per the germline V gene, CDR1 is MNHNY and CDR2 is SVGAGI (reference sequence). The CDR3 here is CASSRDRGTQYF. Written as DNA, the CDR3 is TGTGCCAGCAGCCGGGACAGGGGAACCCAGTACTTC.

The chain combines TRBV11-2 with TRBJ1-1; D ambiguous. This CDR3 is built from 13 residues. Germline V CDR1 and CDR2: SGHAT, FQNNGV. The V end lost 3 bases, the J end lost 12 bases, and 17 bases lay between the germline ends. In nucleotides, the CDR3 is TGTGCCAGCAGCTTTCAGAAGGGAGGATGGACTTTCTTT. It codes for CASSFQKGGWTFF. Looking up the rest from reference TRBV11-2 and TRBJ1-1 gives the full variable domain: EAGVAQSPRYKIIEKRQSVAFWCNPISGHATLYWYQQILGQGPKLLIQFQNNGVVDDSQLPKDRFSAERLKGVDSTLKIQPAKLEDSAVYLCASSFQKGGWTFFGQGTRLTVV.

The rearrangement uses TRBV6-1 and TRBJ2-1; TRBD1 is a possible D gene (6 bases). The CDR3 covers 15 residues. Germline CDR1 MNHNS, CDR2 SASEGT. V dropped 1 base and J dropped 7 bases, with 14 bases sitting between them. This CDR3 is CASSEGEGTWNEQFF. The CDR3 region has the DNA TGTGCCAGCAGTGAAGGGGAAGGGACATGGAATGAGCAGTTCTTC.

This clone was counted a single time. The genes are TRBV27 and TRBJ2-2; 8 nucleotides match TRBD2. After removal of 4 bases from V and 6 bases from J, the junction contained 1 base not matched to a gene. This CDR3 is 13 amino acids long. The germline V gene has CDR1 MNHEY and CDR2 SMNVEV (reference sequence). CDR3 amino acids: CASSSGGAGELFF. The DNA for the CDR3 is TGTGCCAGCAGTTCCGGGGGGGCCGGGGAGCTGTTTTTT.

The rearrangement joins TRBV5-1 to TRBJ1-2, with 7 bases fitting TRBD1. V lost 4 bases and J lost 6; bases outside the gene matches: 12. The CDR3 contains 15 residues. The germline V gene has CDR1 SGHRS and CDR2 YFSETQ. Written as DNA, the CDR3 is TGCGCCAGCAGCCTAAGGACAGGCTTCGGCGATGGCTACACCTTC. It specifies CASSLRTGFGDGYTF.

V is TRBV7-9 and J is TRBJ2-7; 10 bases are shared with TRBD1. The CDR3 is made up of 14 amino acids. J lost 3 bases, V lost 5 bases, and 4 bases had no gene match. Germline V gene data show CDR1 as SEHNR and CDR2 as FQNEAQ (reference sequence). CDR3: CASSTGTGVYEQYF. The CDR3 bases are TGTGCCAGCAGCACGGGGACAGGGGTCTACGAGCAGTACTTC.

In nucleotides, the CDR3 is TGCAGCGTTGAAAAACAGGTTGGCTATGAGCAGTTCTTC. This codes for CSVEKQVGYEQFF. The chain carries TRBV29-1 and TRBJ2-1; D possibly corresponds to TRBD1 (5 bases). CDR1 SQVTM and CDR2 ANQGSEA come from the germline V gene. CDR3 size: 13 residues. V was trimmed by 2 bases and J by 8 bases, leaving 13 bases between them.

The chain uses TRBV11-2 and TRBJ2-7; the match to TRBD2 covers 8 bases. Germline V gene data show CDR1 as SGHAT and CDR2 as FQNNGV. The junction had 2 bases not matched to a gene; V was cut back by 1 base and J by 0 bases. This CDR3 has 15 amino acids. CDR3 nucleotides: TGTGCCAGCAGCTTAGCGGGGGGGAGCTCCTACGAGCAGTACTTC. Translated: CASSLAGGSSYEQYF.

The chain's CDR3 is CASSPPLTRSGNTIYF. The CDR3 DNA reads as TGTGCCAGCTCACCACCCTTAACGCGATCTGGAAACACCATATATTTT. V and J are TRBV18 and TRBJ1-3; D unclear. Germline V gene data show CDR1 as KGHSH and CDR2 as LQKENI. Trimming removed 0 bases from V and 1 base from J, with 10 bases in between. This CDR3 has 16 amino acids.

The V call is TRBV11-3, the J call TRBJ2-4, with D perhaps matching TRBD1 (6 bases). CDR1 and CDR2 from the germline V gene are SGHNT and YENEEA. This CDR3 spans 17 amino acids. V lost 4 bases and J 8 bases, leaving 24 bases between the germline ends. Here the CDR3 reads CASSSYPDRTAPDIQYF. CDR3 coding DNA: TGTGCCAGCAGCTCCTACCCTGACAGGACCGCCCCCGACATTCAGTACTTC. Together with reference TRBV11-3 and TRBJ2-4, the CDR3 gives the full variable domain: EAGVVQSPRYKIIEKKQPVAFWCNPISGHNTLYWYLQNLGQGPELLIRYENEEAVDDSQLPKDRFSAERLKGVDSTLKIQPAELGDSAVYLCASSSYPDRTAPDIQYFGAGTRLSVL.

The DNA of the CDR3 is TGTGCCAGCAGCTTCTCCGGGGACAGGGTCCGGGATGGCTACACCTTC. This sequence encodes CASSFSGDRVRDGYTF. The gene calls are TRBV7-9 and TRBJ1-2, with TRBD1 matching over 9 bases. V gave up 3 bases and J gave up 6 bases; unmatched junction bases: 11. CDR1 SEHNR and CDR2 FQNEAQ come from the germline V gene (reference sequence). The length of the CDR3 is 16 residues.

V and J are TRBV11-2 and TRBJ2-7; 12 bases are a match to TRBD2. The length of the CDR3 is 18 residues. Trimming took 2 bases from V and 3 from J; bases not matched to a gene: 11. CDR1 is SGHAT and CDR2 is FQNNGV in the germline V gene. The CDR3 DNA reads as TGTGCCAGCAGCTTATTCGGACTAGCGGGGTTGGGTCGCTACGAGCAGTACTTC. It translates to CASSLFGLAGLGRYEQYF.

The rearrangement links TRBV4-3 to TRBJ2-3, with a possible D match to TRBD2 (5 bases). Per germline, CDR1 LGHNA and CDR2 YSLEER. The CDR3 consists of 16 residues. V gave up 0 bases and J gave up 7 bases, with 17 bases separating them. Here the CDR3 reads CASSQDSIPWRNTQYF. The CDR3, as DNA: TGCGCCAGCAGCCAAGATTCAATCCCCTGGAGGAATACGCAGTATTTT.

V and J are TRBV9 and TRBJ2-3, with D possibly being TRBD2 (5 bases). V was cut by 0 bases and J by 2 bases, with 13 bases left in between. Germline CDR1 and CDR2: SGDLS and YYNGEE. This CDR3 has 16 amino acids. This CDR3 reads CASSVGGQPFTDTQYF. The DNA of the CDR3 is TGTGCCAGCAGCGTAGGAGGGCAACCATTCACAGATACGCAGTATTTT.

The rearrangement links TRBV19 to TRBJ2-1; D gene uncertain. This CDR3 contains 13 residues. The germline V gene encodes CDR1 LNHDA and CDR2 SQIVND (reference sequence). Trimming shortened V by 5 bases and J by 7 bases, and 12 bases separated the two germline ends. CDR3 bases: TGTGCCAGTAGTCTGAGATTCAGGAATGAGCAGTTCTTC. Translating gives CASSLRFRNEQFF.

This chain uses TRBV5-1 with TRBJ2-2; TRBD1 matches at 7 bases. The CDR3 consists of 16 residues. The germline gives CDR1 SGHRS, CDR2 YFSETQ. V gave up 1 base and J gave up 7 bases; unmatched junction bases: 10. CDR3 loop: CASSLRQGPKNGELFF. CDR3 bases: TGCGCCAGCAGCTTGCGACAGGGACCTAAGAACGGGGAGCTGTTTTTT.

The chain links TRBV30 to TRBJ2-7; D perhaps matches TRBD1 (6 bases). V was shortened by 3 bases and J by 6 bases, with 9 bases between the two germline ends. The length of the CDR3 is 11 residues. The germline V gene encodes CDR1 GTSNPN and CDR2 SVGIG (reference sequence). CDR3 residues: CAWRMGAEQYF. In nucleotides, the CDR3 is TGTGCCTGGAGAATGGGGGCCGAGCAGTACTTC.

The chain recombines TRBV19 with TRBJ1-2; perhaps TRBD1 as D (6 bases). CDR1 is LNHDA, CDR2 SQIVND, per germline (reference sequence). Trimming stripped 5 bases from V and 4 bases from J, with 20 bases between. The CDR3 has 16 residues. This CDR3 is CASSQAAGAGPYGYTF. The CDR3 bases are TGTGCCAGTAGTCAGGCGGCAGGGGCCGGACCCTATGGCTACACCTTC.

The J gene is TRBJ1-5, the V gene TRBV2; a possible D gene is TRBD1 (6 bases). Germline CDR1 reads SNHLY; CDR2 reads FYNNEI. Trimming pared 3 bases from V and 1 base from J, leaving 13 bases between. This CDR3 region has 16 residues. CDR3 nucleotides: TGTGCCAGCAGTGAGATCGGGGGGCTGAGCAATCAGCCCCAGCATTTT. Its translation: CASSEIGGLSNQPQHF.

This clone occurred once. The gene calls are TRBV6-5 and TRBJ1-2; possible D gene TRBD1, 5 bases. Trimming took off 7 bases at V and 0 bases at J, with 15 bases between the two ends. The germline V gene has CDR1 MNHEY and CDR2 SVGAGI. CDR3 length: 15 residues. The CDR3 loop is CASTWRGETNYGYTF. CDR3 DNA: TGTGCCAGCACCTGGCGGGGGGAGACTAACTATGGCTACACCTTC.

J is TRBJ1-5 and V is TRBV12-3 or TRBV12-4; D gene uncertain. This CDR3 comprises 13 residues. Trimming stripped 6 bases from V and 5 bases from J, with 11 bases between. The CDR3 spells CASRPGSDQPQHF. CDR3 sequence (DNA): TGTGCCAGCAGACCGGGTTCGGATCAGCCCCAGCATTTT.

V and J are TRBV2 and TRBJ1-6; maybe TRBD1 (5 bases). Deletions cut 4 bases from V and 8 bases from J, with 12 bases between. The CDR3 consists of 14 residues. Germline CDR1 reads SNHLY; CDR2 reads FYNNEI. In nucleotides, the CDR3 is TGTGCCAGCAGTGGTCAGGGAAATCATTCACCCCTCCACTTT. Its translation is CASSGQGNHSPLHF.

V gene TRBV2 combines with J gene TRBJ1-2; D remains unclear. V lost 5 bases to trimming and J lost 2 bases, with 12 bases between them. CDR1 is SNHLY and CDR2 is FYNNEI in the germline V gene. CDR3 length: 14 amino acids. The DNA for the CDR3 is TGTGCCAGCAGTCCAATCCGGGGAAACTATGGCTACACCTTC. Its translation: CASSPIRGNYGYTF.

This clone is a singleton in its sample. This sequence joins TRBV2 and TRBJ2-2; D not certain. V dropped 4 bases and J dropped 5 bases, with 2 bases sitting between them. CDR1 is SNHLY and CDR2 is FYNNEI in the germline V gene. This CDR3 has 11 residues. CDR3 coding DNA: TGTGCCAGCAGTGCTACCGGGGAGCTGTTTTTT. Its protein is CASSATGELFF.

The gene calls are TRBV19 and TRBJ2-7; D perhaps matches TRBD1 (5 bases). The germline V and J ends were trimmed by 4 bases and 0 bases, with 10 bases remaining between them. Germline V gene data show CDR1 as LNHDA and CDR2 as SQIVND (reference sequence). The CDR3 is 14 residues long. DNA of the CDR3: TGTGCCAGTAGTACCCAGGACACCTCCTACGAGCAGTACTTC. Amino acids: CASSTQDTSYEQYF.

V usage is TRBV19 and J usage is TRBJ2-7, with 8 positions matching TRBD2. Trimming cost V 6 bases and J 5 bases; bases outside gene matches: 15. Germline lookup yields CDR1 LNHDA and CDR2 SQIVND (reference sequence). The length of the CDR3 is 16 residues. CDR3 in DNA: TGTGCCAGTAGGCCTGAATCTCGGGGGGGCGAAAACGAGCAGTACTTC. It yields the protein CASRPESRGGENEQYF.